The 30 T cell receptor beta chains in this list originate from one sample, sequenced in a study of blood T cell repertoires in COVID-19. Here immunoSEQ multiplex PCR was the method, and the copy in TCRdb shows in-frame clones only, minus some. The table shows some 110,000 clones, with approximately 85% occurring only once. Material for sequencing was peripheral blood. Every receptor here comes from a man aged 35-49 years with acute or convalescent COVID-19.

The chain links TRBV7-6 to TRBJ2-5; tentative D call: TRBD2 (7 bases). Trimming took 5 bases from V and 2 from J, leaving 21 bases between them. In germline, CDR1 is SGHVS, CDR2 FNYEAQ. The CDR3 sequence is 17 residues long. This CDR3 is CASSPKYGGLVQETQYF. The CDR3 region has the DNA TGTGCCAGCAGCCCTAAGTACGGGGGGCTCGTGCAAGAGACCCAGTACTTC.

The gene calls are TRBV6-1 and TRBJ2-7; D not resolved. This CDR3 contains 18 residues. V was shortened by 2 bases and J by 6 bases, with 26 bases between the two germline ends. From germline, CDR1 is MNHNS and CDR2 SASEGT. The CDR3 reads CASSELGFLGNLVIEQYF. The CDR3 nucleotides read TGTGCCAGCAGTGAATTGGGCTTTCTCGGCAATTTGGTGATCGAGCAGTACTTC.

This clone was found a few times. The chain recombines TRBV7-2 with TRBJ2-1, with a weak D call TRBD2 (5 bases). Germline CDR1 is SGHTA and CDR2 is FQGNSA. The V gene lost 5 bases and the J gene lost 6 bases, with 11 bases spanning the gap. The CDR3 consists of 13 residues. CDR3 sequence reads: CASSDYYANEQFF. The CDR3 DNA reads TGTGCCAGCAGCGACTACTATGCCAATGAGCAGTTCTTC.

The chain carries TRBV6-5 and TRBJ2-7, with D uncertain. V lost 5 bases and J lost 4, with 9 bases in between. Germline V gene sequence: CDR1 MNHEY, CDR2 SVGAGI. CDR3 size: 12 residues. The CDR3 region is CASSTTKYEQYF. In nucleotides, the CDR3 is TGTGCCAGCAGTACTACAAAGTACGAGCAGTACTTC.

The rearrangement uses TRBV11-2 and TRBJ1-5; 7 positions match TRBD1. V lost 1 base to trimming and J lost 2 bases; unmatched junction nucleotides: 8. The CDR3 has 17 residues. In germline, CDR1 is SGHAT, CDR2 FQNNGV. This chain's CDR3 is CASSLVPGGQGNQPQHF. CDR3 DNA sequence: TGTGCCAGCAGCTTAGTTCCAGGGGGGCAGGGCAATCAGCCCCAGCATTTT.

V and J are TRBV19 and TRBJ1-5, with TRBD1 matching 10 bases. This CDR3 has 16 amino acids. Germline CDR1 and CDR2: LNHDA and SQIVND (reference sequence). The V gene end was trimmed by 5 bases and the J gene end by 0 bases; junction bases not matched to a gene: 4. For the CDR3, the DNA is TGTGCCAGTAGTTCCCGGGACAGGGGTAGCAATCAGCCCCAGCATTTT. Encoded protein: CASSSRDRGSNQPQHF.

This clone was observed a few times. This sequence joins TRBV4-2 and TRBJ1-5, with 7 bases identical to TRBD1. From germline, CDR1 is LGHNA and CDR2 YNFKEQ. The CDR3 is 16 residues long. J lost 1 base, V lost 1 base, and 4 bases had no gene match. The CDR3, as DNA: TGTGCCAGCAGCCAAGCCGTACAGGGGAGCAATCAGCCCCAGCATTTT. Its translation is CASSQAVQGSNQPQHF.

This clone was observed once. V gene TRBV7-9 combines with J gene TRBJ1-5, with TRBD1 as a possible D gene (6 bases). The CDR3 contains 14 residues. Looked up from germline, CDR1 is SEHNR and CDR2 is FQNEAQ (reference sequence). The V gene lost 8 bases and the J gene lost 1 base, with 12 bases spanning the gap. CDR3 nucleotides: TGTGCCAGCCAGGGAACAGGGAGCAATCAGCCCCAGCATTTT. It specifies CASQGTGSNQPQHF.

The chain links TRBV5-1 to TRBJ2-3; 14 positions agree with TRBD2. Germline V gives CDR1 SGHRS, CDR2 YFSETQ. CDR3 length equals 18 residues. The J segment lost 6 bases and the V segment lost 1 base, leaving 10 bases of the junction unmatched. The CDR3 region has the DNA TGCGCCAGCAGCTTGATTTCGGGACTAGCGGGAGCAGGCGATACGCAGTATTTT. Translated, it gives CASSLISGLAGAGDTQYF.

This sequence joins TRBV5-5 and TRBJ2-7, with a weak D call TRBD1 (5 bases). The V end lost 4 bases, the J end lost 1 base, and 15 bases lay between the germline ends. The germline gives CDR1 SGHKS, CDR2 YYEKEE (reference sequence). The CDR3 consists of 15 residues. CDR3 sequence: CASSPQSQASYEQYF. CDR3 in DNA: TGTGCCAGCAGCCCGCAATCACAGGCGTCCTACGAGCAGTACTTC.

The genes are TRBV27 and TRBJ1-2; 10 bases are a match to TRBD1. This CDR3 has 14 residues. The J segment lost 4 bases and the V segment lost 6 bases, leaving 5 bases of the junction unmatched. Germline CDR1 MNHEY, CDR2 SMNVEV (reference sequence). CDR3 amino acids: CASSHGQGGYGYTF. As DNA, the CDR3 is TGTGCCAGCAGCCACGGACAGGGGGGCTATGGCTACACCTTC.

The chain joins TRBV18 to TRBJ2-1; tentative D call: TRBD2 (6 bases). Trimming stripped 1 base from V and 7 bases from J, with 8 bases between. The V gene's germline CDR1 is KGHSH and CDR2 LQKENI. The CDR3 extends over 13 amino acids. The CDR3 DNA follows: TGTGCCAGCTCACCACGGGCGGGGAATGAGCAGTTCTTC. As protein: CASSPRAGNEQFF.

The genes are TRBV28 and TRBJ1-1, with D maybe TRBD1 (5 bases). The CDR3 contains 18 residues. Germline assignment: CDR1 MDHEN and CDR2 SYDVKM. Between the trimmed V and J ends, which lost 4 bases and 7 bases, there was a span of 28 bases. The CDR3 is CASSSRVGAQPVPFEAFF. DNA of the CDR3: TGTGCCAGCAGTTCCAGGGTAGGGGCTCAACCCGTCCCCTTTGAAGCTTTCTTT.

This chain links TRBV28 with TRBJ1-5, with D unresolved. This CDR3 region has 13 residues. Trimming cost V 3 bases and J 6 bases, with 9 bases left between them. CDR1 is MDHEN and CDR2 is SYDVKM in the germline V gene. The CDR3 DNA reads TGTGCCAGCAGTTTGCGAGGGCGTCAGCCCCAGCATTTT. Amino acids: CASSLRGRQPQHF.

This rearrangement joins TRBV18 to TRBJ2-4, with TRBD2 matching over 13 bases. With 0 bases clipped from V and 8 bases from J, the junction kept 10 bases outside the gene matches. Germline V gives CDR1 KGHSH, CDR2 LQKENI. The CDR3 length is 18 residues. The CDR3 DNA reads as TGTGCCAGCTCACCACCGACCCCGGGACTAGCGGGGTTGGACATTCAGTACTTC. It specifies CASSPPTPGLAGLDIQYF.

The chain joins TRBV5-8 to TRBJ1-6; D is ambiguous. V was clipped by 4 bases and J by 5 bases, with 10 bases between them. The CDR3 runs to 14 residues. In germline, CDR1 is SGHTS, CDR2 YDEGEE. This CDR3 is CASSETRHNSPLHF. CDR3 nucleotide sequence: TGTGCCAGCAGCGAGACAAGGCATAATTCACCCCTCCACTTT.

This clone was seen just once. V gene TRBV4-1 combines with J gene TRBJ2-1; maybe TRBD2 (5 bases). This CDR3 comprises 18 residues. From germline, CDR1 is MGHRA and CDR2 YSYEKL. V lost 3 bases and J lost 3, with 21 bases in between. The CDR3 DNA reads TGCGCCAGCAGCCAGGCGGGTGGACGCCCCCAACGCTACAATGAGCAGTTCTTC. Amino acids: CASSQAGGRPQRYNEQFF.

The gene calls are TRBV5-1 and TRBJ2-3, with 14 bases aligning to TRBD2. The junction had 10 bases not matched to a gene; V was cut back by 6 bases and J by 4 bases. The CDR3 runs to 17 residues. CDR1 is SGHRS and CDR2 is YFSETQ in the germline V gene. The DNA for the CDR3 is TGCGCCAGCAAAACCCGACTAGCGGGGGGGCCGGCAGATACGCAGTATTTT. Translation gives CASKTRLAGGPADTQYF. The variable domain in full, completed from reference TRBV5-1 and TRBJ2-3, reads KAGVTQTPRYLIKTRGQQVTLSCSPISGHRSVSWYQQTPGQGLQFLFEYFSETQRNKGNFPGRFSGRQFSNSRSEMNVSTLELGDSALYLCASKTRLAGGPADTQYFGPGTRLTVL.

This sequence joins TRBV27 and TRBJ1-4; D unresolved. The V and J ends lost 5 bases and 4 bases respectively, with 8 bases between them. The CDR3 runs to 13 residues. CDR1 and CDR2 (germline): MNHEY, SMNVEV (reference sequence). The CDR3 sequence: CASSRGYNEKLFF. Written as DNA, the CDR3 is TGTGCCAGCAGTCGAGGCTATAATGAAAAACTGTTTTTT.

The chain is built from TRBV6-1 and TRBJ1-3; D possibly corresponds to TRBD1 (5 bases). V was trimmed by 0 bases and J by 2 bases, leaving 23 bases between them. Germline CDR1 is MNHNS and CDR2 is SASEGT. This CDR3 spans 20 amino acids. The CDR3 DNA reads as TGTGCCAGCAGTGAAGCGTTACATGGGGGGGTCGGGGGAACTGGAAACACCATATATTTT. Protein product: CASSEALHGGVGGTGNTIYF.

The V and J genes are TRBV6-5 and TRBJ1-5, with D unclear. Looked up from germline, CDR1 is MNHEY and CDR2 is SVGAGI. V was pared by 6 bases and J by 2 bases, with 8 bases between. This CDR3 comprises 13 residues. The CDR3 here is CASSLYGNQPQHF. As DNA, the CDR3 is TGTGCCAGCAGCCTGTATGGCAATCAGCCCCAGCATTTT.

This sequence joins TRBV4-1 and TRBJ1-1; 8 nucleotides agree with TRBD1. The junction had 9 bases not matched to a gene; V was cut back by 3 bases and J by 3 bases. This CDR3 comprises 16 residues. The germline CDR1 and CDR2 sequences are MGHRA and YSYEKL. CDR3 sequence reads: CASSQGSGQGYTEAFF. The DNA of the CDR3 is TGCGCCAGCAGCCAGGGTTCCGGACAGGGCTACACTGAAGCTTTCTTT.

The gene calls are TRBV12-2 and TRBJ1-5; the table gives TRBD1 as D, unverified against the DNA. TRBV12-2 is designated a pseudogene. This CDR3 spans 16 amino acids. The CDR3 region is CAGPGQGLYGGQPQHF. In DNA, the CDR3 is TGTGCAGGACCCGGACAGGGTCTGTACGGTGGTCAGCCCCAGCATTTT.

This clone came up many times. The J gene is TRBJ2-5, the V gene TRBV5-1, with D possibly TRBD1 on 6 matching bases. Germline assignment: CDR1 SGHRS and CDR2 YFSETQ. This CDR3 spans 15 amino acids. V dropped 4 bases and J dropped 0 bases, with 13 bases sitting between them. The CDR3 coding sequence is TGCGCCAGCAGCATCCTACAGGGTTACCAAGAGACCCAGTACTTC. The encoded protein is CASSILQGYQETQYF.

The genes are TRBV2 and TRBJ2-1, with 12 nucleotides matching TRBD1. The germline V gene encodes CDR1 SNHLY and CDR2 FYNNEI. There are 17 residues in the CDR3. V was pared by 1 base and J by 7 bases, with 8 bases of the junction left unmatched. The CDR3 spells CASSEGWGTGGGNEQFF. The CDR3 DNA follows: TGTGCCAGCAGTGAAGGTTGGGGGACAGGGGGCGGGAATGAGCAGTTCTTC.

This chain uses TRBV28 with TRBJ2-1, with TRBD2 matching over 7 bases. This CDR3 contains 15 residues. Germline CDR1 MDHEN, CDR2 SYDVKM. After removal of 4 bases from V and 5 bases from J, the junction contained 8 bases not matched to a gene. Written as DNA, the CDR3 is TGTGCCAGCAGTTCCCCCGGGACTATTAACAATGAGCAGTTCTTC. Its translation: CASSSPGTINNEQFF.

The chain employs TRBV3-1 (or the pseudogene TRBV3-2) and TRBJ2-5, with 10 nucleotides matching TRBD2. The CDR3 totals 16 residues. With 0 bases clipped from V and 6 bases from J, the junction kept 7 bases outside the gene matches. Germline-derived CDR1 and CDR2 are LGHDT and YNNKEL (reference sequence). The CDR3 sequence: CASSQESGRGGQTQYF. The CDR3 nucleotides read TGTGCCAGCAGCCAAGAAAGCGGGAGGGGGGGGCAGACCCAGTACTTC.

V usage is TRBV7-2 and J usage is TRBJ1-6; possibly TRBD1 for D (6 bases). Germline CDR1 SGHTA, CDR2 FQGNSA. Deletions cut 4 bases from V and 5 bases from J, with 18 bases between. CDR3 length: 17 residues. This chain's CDR3 is CASSSRLRGGHNSPLHF. The CDR3 DNA follows: TGTGCCAGCAGCTCCCGGTTGAGGGGGGGGCATAATTCACCCCTCCACTTT. The entire variable domain, with the rest obtained from reference TRBV7-2 and TRBJ1-6, is as follows: GAGVSQSPSNKVTEKGKDVELRCDPISGHTALYWYRQSLGQGLEFLIYFQGNSAPDKSGLPSDRFSAERTGGSVSTLTIQRTQQEDSAVYLCASSSRLRGGHNSPLHFGNGTRLTVT.

This clone came up once. The chain combines TRBV28 with TRBJ1-6; 8 nucleotides agree with TRBD1. The germline gives CDR1 MDHEN, CDR2 SYDVKM. The CDR3 contains 16 residues. V shed 4 bases and J 6 bases; nucleotides not matched to a gene: 8. The CDR3 loop reads CASSYHTGGSNSPLHF. CDR3 nucleotide sequence: TGTGCCAGCAGTTACCATACAGGGGGGAGTAATTCACCCCTCCACTTT.

The table lists this clone with a count of one. The V and J genes are TRBV3-1 (or the pseudogene TRBV3-2) and TRBJ1-2; D is undetermined. The germline CDR1 and CDR2 sequences are LGHDT and YNNKEL (reference sequence). CDR3 length equals 14 residues. V lost 0 bases, J lost 4 bases, and 9 bases lay in between. This CDR3 is CASSQDTRTYGYTF. CDR3 DNA sequence: TGTGCCAGCAGCCAAGATACCAGAACCTATGGCTACACCTTC.